This TCR beta chain was profiled in a study of blood T cell repertoires in COVID-19. Study-wide context: PBMCs, B-cell-depleted T cells, or T cells provided the cDNA or gDNA that made up the material.

The assay was immunoSEQ multiplex PCR, and TCRdb's table has in-frame clones only and misses some. The sample contains about 170,000 clones, about 91% of which appear only once. The recovered donors of Cohort 3 showed two negative PCRs, clearance, or symptom resolution. V shed 6 bases, J shed 3 bases, and the junction held 7 bases outside the gene matches. This CDR3 is 14 amino acids long. Germline V gives CDR1 MDHEN, CDR2 SYDVKM. The chain combines TRBV28 with TRBJ1-1; 7 positions match TRBD1. The sample was PBMCs or T cells enriched from blood (not recorded which). The sequence came from a woman between 18 and 29 years old who had recovered from COVID-19. CDR3 in amino acids: CASSSFTGDTEAFF. CDR3 nucleotides: TGTGCCAGCAGCTCCTTCACAGGGGACACTGAAGCTTTCTTT.